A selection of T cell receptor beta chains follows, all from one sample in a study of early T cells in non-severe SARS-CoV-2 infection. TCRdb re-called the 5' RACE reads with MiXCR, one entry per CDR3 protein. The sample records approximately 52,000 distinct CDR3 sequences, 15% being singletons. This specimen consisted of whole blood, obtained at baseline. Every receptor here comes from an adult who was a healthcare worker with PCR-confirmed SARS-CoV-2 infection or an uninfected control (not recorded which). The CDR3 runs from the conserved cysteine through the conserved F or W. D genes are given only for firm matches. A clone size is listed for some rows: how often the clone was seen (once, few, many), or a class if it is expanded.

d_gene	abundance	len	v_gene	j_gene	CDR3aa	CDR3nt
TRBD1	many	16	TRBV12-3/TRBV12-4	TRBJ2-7	CASRGPGQGAFDEQYF	TGTGCCAGCAGGGGCCCGGGACAGGGAGCTTTCGACGAGCAGTACTTC
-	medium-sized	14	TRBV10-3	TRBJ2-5	CAISDTMGQETQYF	TGTGCCATCAGTGATACCATGGGCCAAGAGACCCAGTACTTC
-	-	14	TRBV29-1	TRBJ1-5	CSDKQGQGNQPQHF	TGCAGCGACAAACAGGGTCAGGGCAATCAGCCCCAGCATTTT
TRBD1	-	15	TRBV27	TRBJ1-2	CASSLGQGTAYGYTF	TGTGCCAGCAGTCTGGGACAAGGGACAGCCTATGGCTACACCTTC
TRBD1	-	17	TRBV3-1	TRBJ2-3	CASRFRSQGASTDTQYF	TGTGCCAGCAGATTCCGATCCCAGGGGGCGAGCACAGATACGCAGTATTTT
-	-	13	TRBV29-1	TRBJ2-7	CSVRGGPTYEQYF	TGCAGCGTTAGGGGGGGGCCCACCTACGAGCAGTACTTC
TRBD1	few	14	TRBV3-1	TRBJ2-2	CASTQGAYTGELFF	TGTGCCAGCACACAGGGGGCATACACCGGGGAGCTGTTTTTT
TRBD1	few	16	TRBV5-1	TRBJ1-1	CASSYFQGARNTEAFF	TGCGCCAGCAGCTATTTTCAGGGGGCGCGAAACACTGAAGCTTTCTTT
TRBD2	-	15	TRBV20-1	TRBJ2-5	CSARGGSGDLETQYF	TGCAGTGCTAGAGGGGGTAGCGGGGACCTCGAGACCCAGTACTTC
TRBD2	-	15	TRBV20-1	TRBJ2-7	CSARGPLAGVDEQYF	TGCAGTGCTAGAGGACCACTAGCGGGAGTCGACGAGCAGTACTTC
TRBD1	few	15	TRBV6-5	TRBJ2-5	CASSSDRGGSETQYF	TGTGCCAGCAGTTCCGACAGGGGGGGTTCGGAGACCCAGTACTTC
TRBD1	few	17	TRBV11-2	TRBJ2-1	CASTPPVGTERYNEQFF	TGTGCCAGCACCCCACCTGTTGGGACAGAGAGGTACAATGAGCAGTTCTTC
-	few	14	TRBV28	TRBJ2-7	CASSYAFPPYEQYF	TGTGCCAGCAGTTATGCCTTCCCCCCCTACGAGCAGTACTTC
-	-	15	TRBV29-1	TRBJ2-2	CSVEDQGTNTGELFF	TGCAGCGTTGAAGATCAAGGGACAAACACCGGGGAGCTGTTTTTT
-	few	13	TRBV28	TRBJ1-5	CASSGTGGQPQHF	TGTGCCAGCAGTGGCACGGGAGGTCAGCCCCAGCATTTT
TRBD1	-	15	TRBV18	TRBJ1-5	CASSPGTGGDRPQHF	TGTGCCAGCTCCCCCGGGACAGGGGGCGATCGGCCCCAGCATTTT
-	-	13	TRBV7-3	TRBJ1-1	CASSLRQYTEAFF	TGTGCCAGCAGCTTAAGGCAGTACACTGAAGCTTTCTTT
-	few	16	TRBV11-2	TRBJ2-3	CASSLAGATSTDTQYF	TGTGCCAGCAGCTTAGCGGGGGCGACGAGCACAGATACGCAGTATTTT
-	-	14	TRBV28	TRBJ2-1	CASSALAEYNEQFF	TGTGCCAGCAGCGCCCTCGCGGAATACAATGAGCAGTTCTTC
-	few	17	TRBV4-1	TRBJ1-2	CASSQDLVGAWGHGYTF	TGCGCCAGCAGCCAAGATCTTGTCGGGGCATGGGGACATGGCTACACCTTC
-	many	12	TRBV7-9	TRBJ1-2	CASSLAGYGYTF	TGTGCCAGCAGCTTAGCGGGTTATGGCTACACCTTC
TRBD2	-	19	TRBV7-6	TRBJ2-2	CASSLTPQQGLAGTGELFF	TGTGCCAGCAGCTTAACCCCTCAGCAGGGACTAGCGGGAACCGGGGAGCTGTTTTTT
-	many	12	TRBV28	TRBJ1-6	CASSFQGSPLHF	TGTGCCAGCAGTTTTCAGGGCTCACCCCTCCACTTT
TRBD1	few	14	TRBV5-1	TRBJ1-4	CASSRGQYLEKLFF	TGCGCCAGCAGCCGGGGACAGTACCTTGAAAAACTGTTTTTT
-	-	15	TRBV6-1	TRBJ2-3	CASSVGHAGTDTQYF	TGTGCCAGCAGTGTGGGTCACGCCGGCACAGATACGCAGTATTTT
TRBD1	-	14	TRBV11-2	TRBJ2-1	CASSLWTGYNEQFF	TGTGCCAGCAGCTTATGGACAGGGTACAATGAGCAGTTCTTC
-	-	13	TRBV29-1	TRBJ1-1	CSVDQGWATEAFF	TGCAGCGTTGACCAGGGATGGGCGACTGAAGCTTTCTTT
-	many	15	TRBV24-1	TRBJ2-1	CATSAARGSYNEQFF	TGTGCCACCAGTGCCGCCCGGGGGTCTTACAATGAGCAGTTCTTC